These 27 T cell receptor beta chains share one sample of origin, sequenced in a study of blood T cells in healthy people across ages. A second PCR, run for about 7 to 12 cycles, used a sample-barcoded 5' primer plus a J-beta primer mix. TCRdb processed the 5' RACE reads anew with MiXCR; each CDR3 protein has one entry. The table lists 1.5 million to 2 million distinct CDR3 sequences, 30% to 35% of them singletons, with 10% to 12% in the top ten. The sequencing input was blood. The receptors derive from a woman aged 30 to 39 in good health.

The chain carries TRBV20-1 and TRBJ1-6; the D gene is possibly TRBD1 (6 bases). The ends were cut back, 6 bases at V and 6 bases at J, with 18 bases in the middle. The CDR3 spans 15 residues. Germline-derived CDR1 and CDR2 are DFQATT and SNEGSKA (reference sequence). The CDR3 DNA follows: TGCAGTGCCGTCCTACAGGGTGGGTCTAATTCACCCCTCCACTTT. The encoded protein is CSAVLQGGSNSPLHF.

This clonotype was detected only a few times. V usage is TRBV9 and J usage is TRBJ2-3, with TRBD2 identical over 8 bases. The CDR3 is 13 residues long. Trimming removed 7 bases from V and 5 bases from J; junction bases left unmatched: 6. CDR1 and CDR2 (germline): SGDLS, YYNGEE. The chain's CDR3 is CASGREGGDTQYF. The CDR3 DNA reads as TGTGCCAGCGGTCGGGAGGGCGGAGATACGCAGTATTTT.

The chain recombines TRBV5-1 with TRBJ2-2; 14 nucleotides agree with TRBD2. J was trimmed by 7 bases and V by 0 bases; bases with no gene match: 8. The CDR3 spans 18 residues. Per the germline V gene, CDR1 is SGHRS and CDR2 is YFSETQ. CDR3: CASSLAPKGTSGSGELFF. As DNA, the CDR3 is TGCGCCAGCAGCTTGGCTCCTAAAGGGACTAGCGGGAGCGGGGAGCTGTTTTTT. The whole variable domain, remainder taken from reference TRBV5-1 and TRBJ2-2, is KAGVTQTPRYLIKTRGQQVTLSCSPISGHRSVSWYQQTPGQGLQFLFEYFSETQRNKGNFPGRFSGRQFSNSRSEMNVSTLELGDSALYLCASSLAPKGTSGSGELFFGEGSRLTVL.

With respect to this clonotype: One end of the junction fails to match germline, which may point to a read error. The CDR3 bases are TGTGCCAGCAGCTTAGGGACTCTCTCCCACGAGCAGTACTTC. Translated, it gives CASSLGTLSHEQYF. The chain joins TRBV7-2 to TRBJ2-5; maybe TRBD2 (5 bases). The last part of the DNA fits TRBJ2-7 better; the J call may be wrong. The CDR3 length is 14 residues. Germline V lookup: CDR1 SGHTA, CDR2 FQGNSA.

This clonotype is a singleton in its sample. The junction departs from germline at one end; a sequencing error may be responsible. This rearrangement joins TRBV20-1 to TRBJ1-1, with D uncertain. The CDR3 length is 11 residues. Germline V lookup: CDR1 DFQATT, CDR2 SNEGSKA (reference sequence). CDR3: CSARGVREVFF. In DNA form, the CDR3 reads TGCAGTGCTAGGGGCGTAAGGGAAGTTTTCTTT.

V gene TRBV20-1 combines with J gene TRBJ2-3; D is uncertain. This CDR3 contains 11 residues. With 3 bases removed from V and 6 bases from J, the gap between germline ends came to 7 bases. Germline CDR1 reads DFQATT; CDR2 reads SNEGSKA (reference sequence). Written as DNA, the CDR3 is TGCAGTGCTAGGGGGTGGGATACGCAGTATTTT. This encodes CSARGWDTQYF.

This clonotype has more than one count but fewer than ten. This chain joins TRBV2 and TRBJ1-5; TRBD1 might be the D (6 bases). Per germline, CDR1 SNHLY and CDR2 FYNNEI. This CDR3 has 16 residues. The V and J ends lost 0 bases and 9 bases respectively, with 18 bases between them. The CDR3 region has the DNA TGTGCCAGCAGTGAAGCTACCTTGGGGGCCGTGCGGCCCCAGCATTTT. Residues: CASSEATLGAVRPQHF.

Many counts were recorded for this clonotype. CDR3 in amino acids: CASSFAARNTGELFF. The CDR3, as DNA: TGTGCCAGCAGTTTCGCCGCCAGGAACACCGGGGAGCTGTTTTTT. This chain joins TRBV12-3 or TRBV12-4 and TRBJ2-2; D gene uncertain. Trimming cost V 3 bases and J 1 base, with 9 bases left between them. The CDR3 is 15 amino acids.

This clonotype was counted a few times. The chain has TRBV20-1 and TRBJ2-4, with 9 bases fitting TRBD1. The CDR3 contains 15 residues. The V and J ends lost 6 bases and 4 bases, in that order; junction bases with no gene match: 10. Germline V gene lookup returns CDR1 DFQATT and CDR2 SNEGSKA (reference sequence). The CDR3 sequence is CSAQQGAQKKNIQYF. As DNA, the CDR3 is TGCAGTGCACAACAGGGGGCCCAAAAGAAAAACATTCAGTACTTC.

This clonotype was seen repeatedly, ten times or more. V usage is TRBV20-1 and J usage is TRBJ2-3; D gene unclear. With 2 bases removed from V and 3 bases from J, the gap between germline ends came to 6 bases. The CDR3 has 12 residues. Per germline, CDR1 DFQATT and CDR2 SNEGSKA (reference sequence). The CDR3 spells CSARSGTDTQYF. CDR3 nucleotides: TGCAGTGCTAGATCGGGTACAGATACGCAGTATTTT.

This chain joins TRBV3-1 and TRBJ2-3; D unclear. This CDR3 contains 15 residues. Germline V gives CDR1 LGHDT, CDR2 YNNKEL (reference sequence). The germline V and J ends were trimmed by 3 bases and 2 bases, with 12 bases remaining between them. CDR3 DNA: TGTGCCAGCAGCCAGAGCTGGAGCCTCACAGATACGCAGTATTTT. Protein product: CASSQSWSLTDTQYF.

This chain links TRBV5-1 with TRBJ2-1; maybe TRBD2 (6 bases). The germline CDR1 and CDR2 sequences are SGHRS and YFSETQ. CDR3 size: 15 residues. Deletions cut 0 bases from V and 7 bases from J, with 14 bases between. In DNA, the CDR3 is TGCGCCAGCAGCTTGGCGCCCTCACTAGCAAATGAGCAGTTCTTC. As protein: CASSLAPSLANEQFF.

A word on this clonotype: Compared with germline, one end of the junction differs, possibly owing to a read error. This chain links TRBV7-6 with TRBJ2-3, with 9 bases fitting TRBD1. Germline-derived CDR1 and CDR2 are SGHVS and FNYEAQ. CDR3 length: 15 residues. CDR3 amino acids: CTSSQGDRATDTQYF. The DNA of the CDR3 is TGTACCAGCAGTCAGGGGGACAGGGCGACAGATACGCAGTATTTT.

In this sample, this clonotype turned up once. J is TRBJ2-3 and V is TRBV12-3 or TRBV12-4; a possible D gene is TRBD1 (6 bases). V was clipped by 4 bases and J by 2 bases, with 13 bases between them. The CDR3 is 15 amino acids. CDR3 amino acids: CASSSQGTLTDTQYF. The CDR3 nucleotides are TGTGCCAGCAGTTCCCAGGGGACCCTCACAGATACGCAGTATTTT.

In its sample, this clonotype was seen a few times. The rearrangement uses TRBV10-3 and TRBJ2-3; D is undetermined. CDR1 ENHRY and CDR2 SYGVKD come from the germline V gene. Trimming took off 10 bases at V and 5 bases at J, with 16 bases between the two ends. The CDR3 runs to 13 residues. The CDR3 here is CASYEPVLDTQYF. The CDR3 region has the DNA TGTGCCAGCTACGAGCCTGTCCTAGATACGCAGTATTTT.

This clonotype occurred a few times. The chain carries TRBV9 and TRBJ2-7; 7 bases fit TRBD1. CDR1 is SGDLS, CDR2 YYNGEE, per germline. V lost 0 bases and J lost 2; bases outside the gene matches: 2. This CDR3 spans 14 amino acids. The CDR3, as DNA: TGTGCCAGCAGCGTAGAGGGGGCCACCTACGAGCAGTACTTC. Its translation: CASSVEGATYEQYF. Drawing the rest from reference TRBV9 and TRBJ2-7, the complete variable domain is DSGVTQTPKHLITATGQRVTLRCSPRSGDLSVYWYQQSLDQGLQFLIQYYNGEERAKGNILERFSAQQFPDLHSELNLSSLELGDSALYFCASSVEGATYEQYFGPGTRLTVT.

This clonotype was detected only once. V and J are TRBV27 and TRBJ2-1, with 8 nucleotides matching TRBD2. CDR1 MNHEY and CDR2 SMNVEV come from the germline V gene (reference sequence). The junction had 16 bases not matched to a gene; V was cut back by 4 bases and J by 2 bases. This CDR3 spans 19 amino acids. The CDR3 here is CASSSNPGVSGGTYNEQFF. CDR3 bases: TGTGCCAGCAGTTCCAATCCCGGGGTGAGCGGGGGCACCTACAATGAGCAGTTCTTC.

For this clonotype: It may be a read error: a sequence one base away is much more abundant. V usage is TRBV6-5 and J usage is TRBJ2-5, with 12 bases lining up with TRBD1. The J call is uncertain, as TRBJ2-7 better fits the DNA end. The length of the CDR3 is 14 residues. Germline values: CDR1 MNHEY, CDR2 SVGAGI. In nucleotides, the CDR3 is TGTGCCAGCAGTTGCGGGGGACAGGGGGCCGAGCAGTACTTC. Translation: CASSCGGQGAEQYF.

A few counts support this clonotype. The rearrangement joins TRBV25-1 to TRBJ2-7; 7 bases align to TRBD1. V lost 5 bases and J lost 2; bases outside the gene matches: 9. The CDR3 extends over 15 amino acids. Germline CDR1 and CDR2: MGHDK and SYGVNS. The CDR3: CASSPCRDSPYEQYF. The CDR3 bases are TGTGCCAGCAGTCCCTGTCGGGACAGTCCCTACGAGCAGTACTTC.

V is TRBV4-2 and J is TRBJ1-2; the match to TRBD1 covers 7 bases. From germline, CDR1 is LGHNA and CDR2 YNFKEQ. Trimming removed 3 bases from V and 2 bases from J; junction bases left unmatched: 6. This CDR3 region has 15 residues. The CDR3 DNA reads as TGTGCCAGCAGCCAGAGCGGACAGGCAAACTATGGCTACACCTTC. Amino acid sequence: CASSQSGQANYGYTF.

This clonotype was recorded at least ten times. This chain connects TRBV7-9 to TRBJ2-5; 9 bases agree with TRBD1. Germline assignment: CDR1 SEHNR and CDR2 FQNEAQ (reference sequence). J was trimmed by 5 bases and V by 1 base; bases with no gene match: 11. The CDR3 is 17 residues long. The CDR3 loop reads CASSLGIRDRADETQYF. The CDR3 nucleotides read TGTGCCAGCAGCTTAGGGATCCGGGACAGGGCGGACGAGACCCAGTACTTC.

To note about this clonotype: Compared with germline, one end of the junction differs, possibly owing to a read error. This rearrangement joins TRBV20-1 to TRBJ2-2; the D is unclear. Germline CDR1 DFQATT, CDR2 SNEGSKA (reference sequence). CDR3 length: 11 residues. The CDR3 DNA reads as TGCGGTGCTAGGTTCACCGGGGAGCTGTTTTTT. Its translation is CGARFTGELFF.

This clonotype was counted only a few times. V and J are TRBV12-3 or TRBV12-4 and TRBJ2-3, with D possibly matching TRBD1 (6 bases). The CDR3 has 15 amino acids. The ends were cut back, 0 bases at V and 3 bases at J, with 10 bases in the middle. In DNA form, the CDR3 reads TGTGCCAGCAGTTTAGCCCCTACAGGGACAGATACGCAGTATTTT. Translating gives CASSLAPTGTDTQYF.

This chain links TRBV20-1 with TRBJ1-2; D is ambiguous. The germline gives CDR1 DFQATT, CDR2 SNEGSKA (reference sequence). Trimming cost V 6 bases and J 7 bases, with 9 bases left between them. The CDR3 sequence is 10 residues long. The CDR3 here is CSAPEGGYTF. CDR3 DNA: TGCAGTGCCCCCGAGGGTGGCTACACCTTC.

This clonotype appeared a few times. V and J are TRBV25-1 and TRBJ1-1, with TRBD1 matching over 9 bases. CDR3 length: 13 amino acids. The V gene's germline CDR1 is MGHDK and CDR2 SYGVNS. Trimming cost V 5 bases and J 10 bases; bases outside gene matches: 8. The CDR3 bases are TGTGCCAGCAGTCTTACAGGGGGCGGTGGAGCTTTCTTT. Translated, it gives CASSLTGGGGAFF.

This clonotype has only a few counts. The chain recombines TRBV4-1 with TRBJ2-1; D is perhaps TRBD1 or TRBD2 (6 bases each). The CDR3 loop spans 16 amino acids. Trimming took off 1 base at V and 8 bases at J, with 18 bases between the two ends. CDR1 MGHRA and CDR2 YSYEKL come from the germline V gene. CDR3 nucleotide sequence: TGCGCCAGCAGCCAAGGGGGGCGGACCGGGGGCGATGAGCAGTTCTTC. It yields the protein CASSQGGRTGGDEQFF.

This clonotype appeared a few times. CDR3 loop: CASSLRTDNSPLHF. CDR3 nucleotides: TGTGCCAGCAGCCTTAGGACTGATAATTCACCCCTCCACTTT. The chain is built from TRBV12-3 or TRBV12-4 and TRBJ1-6; D unresolved. Trimming took 6 bases from V and 5 from J, leaving 11 bases between them. The CDR3 sequence is 14 residues long.